This T cell receptor (beta chain) appears in the sequencing data of a study of spatial heterogeneity in lung cancer. Turning to the study itself: Taken at a median of approximately 2 years after resection, follow-up PBMC samples underwent sequencing when available.

Notes on the study in general: Compared with follow-up, resection was when ubiquitous expanded tumor TCRs appeared in blood more.

In TCRdb, the 5' RACE reads were re-called with MiXCR into one record per CDR3 protein. Of under 35,000 distinct CDR3 sequences detected, about 5.3% appear once; the ten largest clones hold 20% to 25%. Germline V gene sequence: CDR1 MDHEN, CDR2 SYDVKM. This CDR3 contains 15 residues. J gave up 0 bases and V 6 bases, and 8 bases lay outside the gene matches. This clonotype was counted ten times or more. Its antigen remains unknown. Noted time point: blood at routine non-recurrence follow-up after resection. The authors sequenced whole RNA from tumor, nontumor lung or frozen PBMC without sorting. This TCR derives from a female donor with early-stage non-small cell lung cancer. The sample was PBMCs, taken at follow-up. This chain links TRBV28 with TRBJ2-7, with 7 bases identical to TRBD2. The CDR3 bases are TGTGCCAGCAGCCCAGCTAGCGGCTACTCCTACGAGCAGTACTTC. This sequence encodes CASSPASGYSYEQYF.